This T cell receptor (beta chain) was obtained from a study of shared clonotypes between healthy human individuals (dated by TCRdb to the early 2020s). With regard to the full study: A few men and two women, aged 18 to 49 years, made up the cohort. Per donor, three plates each were used for CD4 naive and CD4 memory, two for CD8 naive, and one for CD8 memory. To estimate repertoire size and how much clonotype sharing occurs between individuals, the study deeply sequenced the blood TCR repertoires of 5 or 6 healthy adults. To increase sequencing depth and limit assay-specific biases, TCR repertoire library preparation and sequencing were carried out by different laboratories using diverse techniques. Per donor, leukapheresis produced somewhere between about 0.94 and 8.9 billion PBMCs. Results and caveats for the whole study, not just this receptor: Incomplete sequencing was indicated by rarefaction of sorted-subset datasets, despite the large sequencing depth. Because the study included a small number of donors, the genetic and exposure-history diversity represented was limited. Sampling was restricted to blood, and TCR repertoires in tissues likely differ from the TCR repertoires found in blood. Based on pairwise subsampling, the degree of clonotype sharing among donors was expected to be affected by sequencing depth. Compared with non-shared clonotypes, the clonotypes found in all four sorted-subset donors had higher generation probabilities. Naive subsets generally had larger estimated clonotype richness than memory subsets. When a handful of donors were compared, the shared fraction of clonotypes was about 5% for naive CD4, 3.5% for naive CD8, 2.3% for memory CD4, and 0.3% to 0.5% for memory CD8.

This clone was seen more than once but under ten times. The antigen this receptor binds is unknown. No much larger clonotype is one base removed from it; base qualities were not supplied. The junction shows trimming of 2 bases on V and 2 bases on J, plus 9 bases between the germline ends. The CDR3 starts with the cysteine, ends with the phenylalanine, and has 15 residues. Here the CDR3 DNA is all that survives: 45 bases in frame from base 1. The CDR1 and CDR2 encoded by the germline V gene are KGHSH and LQKENI. Using the deep immunoSEQ assay, multiplex PCR amplified TCR CDR3 regions from genomic DNA. Extracted genomic DNA from each cell subset was distributed evenly across all wells of several immunoSEQ 96-well plates, and each plate was treated as a replicate. For sorted subsets, about 200 ng genomic DNA, equal to 30,000 to 35,000 T cell genomes, was loaded into each replicate PCR. The purified libraries were quantified using a Qubit 3.0 fluorometer, sized with a Bioanalyzer 2100, and then quantified again using the KAPA Library Quantification kit. Each immunoSEQ 96-well plate was sequenced on its own single-read 150-cycle Illumina NextSeq 550 flow cell. Concerning the study's data processing: Because the immunoSEQ output held only junctional sequences and lacked quality scores, the filtering could not match the filtering applied to full-length reads. Sequences were annotated with PyIR, a Python wrapper for IgBLAST v1.9, and V/J genes and CDR3 were assigned using IMGT germline references. Reads were filtered out if the reads had weak V/J assignments (E-value above 1e-6), no CDR3, stop codons, out-of-frame junctions, or ambiguous translated residues. V3J clonotypes were defined as sequences sharing the same inferred V gene, J gene, and CDR3 amino acid sequence. Percentage overlap between repertoires was computed as shared unique clonotypes divided by the size of the smaller repertoire. Richness of each repertoire was evaluated using RTK rarefaction, the Chao1 estimator, and Recon v2.1 estimates of unobserved clonotypes. OLGA was used to compute generation probabilities for all TCRbeta clonotypes that the gDNA method yielded from a handful of donors. TCRdb limited this immuneACCESS table to in-frame rearrangements with V and J called. A share of clones is missing; checked studies link under half to unresolved V genes, and the rest is unexplained. V and J calls and clone size are as listed in that table; D and trimming were resolved from the DNA. In all, the sample holds approximately 940,000 clones, and more than 75% of those were seen once. The top ten clonotypes cover roughly 1.5% of the sample.

The donors were healthy, HIV-negative adults who had no recently reported acute infections or vaccinations. Every donor was a Caucasian adult living in Nashville, Tennessee, USA. CD4+ T cells were enriched by magnetic negative selection, after which naive cells were positively selected on CD45RA and the negative fraction was taken as the memory subset. Blood was obtained by leukapheresis, after which PBMCs were separated by Ficoll-Histopaque density gradient centrifugation and cryopreserved in liquid nitrogen vapor phase. Analytical flow cytometry was used to check the purity and quantity of every magnetically sorted T cell population. Genomic DNA was isolated from every sorted fraction and measured by UV absorbance on a Nanodrop 2000c.

The V and J genes are TRBV18 and TRBJ1-4, and TRBD1 may be the D gene, going by 5 matching bases. The sequence came from a man in his late teens or twenties in good health. Sequenced: memory CD4+ T cells sorted from blood. This specimen's cell subset or site label, interpreted: CD45RA-negative fraction. The DNA is TGTGCCAGCTCACCAGACCAGGGCACTAATGAAAAACTGTTTTTT. This codes for CASSPDQGTNEKLFF.